The TCR beta chain under discussion was sequenced for a study of blood T cells in healthy people across ages. Sample-barcoded 5' priming and a J-beta primer mix drove a second PCR of roughly 6 to 12 cycles. MiXCR was run by TCRdb on the 5' RACE reads, yielding one entry per CDR3 protein. The data hold about 840,000 distinct CDR3 sequences, with just under 30% observed a single time. The V gene lost 6 bases and the J gene lost 6 bases, with 14 bases spanning the gap. Germline loops: CDR1 SNHLY, CDR2 FYNNEI. This CDR3 region has 13 residues. These data were also filed under a second study, of T cells of mothers and their children.

The V call is TRBV2, the J call TRBJ1-2; D might be TRBD1 (5 bases). The TCR originated in a woman in her thirties or forties in good health. Sequences were obtained from blood. The CDR3 sequence is CASRATAGNGYTF. CDR3 DNA sequence: TGTGCCAGCAGGGCGACGGCAGGGAATGGCTACACCTTC.